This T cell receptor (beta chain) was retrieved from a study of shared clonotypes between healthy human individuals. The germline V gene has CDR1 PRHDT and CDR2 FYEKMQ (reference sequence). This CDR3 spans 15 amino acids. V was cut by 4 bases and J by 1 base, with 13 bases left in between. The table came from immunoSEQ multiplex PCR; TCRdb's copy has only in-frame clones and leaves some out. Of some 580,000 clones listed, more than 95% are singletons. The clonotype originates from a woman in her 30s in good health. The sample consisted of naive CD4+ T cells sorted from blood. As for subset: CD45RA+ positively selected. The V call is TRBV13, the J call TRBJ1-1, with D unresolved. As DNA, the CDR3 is TGTGCCAGCAGCTATAACCCATCCCGGAACACTGAAGCTTTCTTT. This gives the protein CASSYNPSRNTEAFF.